This T cell receptor beta chain was recorded in a study of T cells in Graves' hyperthyroidism and ophthalmopathy. General observations from the study: Blood samples included most of the expanded thyroid clonotypes exceeding 0.001. Stable hyperthyroidism was told apart from ophthalmopathy by a model built on 13 V-J features.

The sample holds one count of this clonotype. The antigen is undetermined. Per germline, CDR1 DFQATT and CDR2 SNEGSKA (reference sequence). The CDR3 contains 13 residues. The investigators amplified TCR beta CDR3 regions from RNA transcripts. The TCR CDR3 was amplified in a first-round RT-PCR using the HTBI primer set. TCRdb recomputed calls from the multiplex PCR reads with MiXCR, one row per CDR3 protein. The table includes around 370,000 distinct CDR3 sequences, about 18% detected once. The source is a young man with Graves' ophthalmopathy. The chain couples TRBV20-1 to TRBJ2-6; no firm D call. Sequenced: blood. CDR3 loop: CSLENSGANVLTF. The CDR3 DNA reads as TGCAGCTTGGAAAACTCTGGGGCCAACGTCCTGACTTTC.